The next 20 T cell receptor beta chains were all read from a single sample in a study of post-analysis software for immune sequencing data. Study-level points and caveats: When patients were compared with controls, five TRBV segments were more frequent, TRBV5-6, TRBV5-1 and TRBV20-1 among them.

cDNA libraries for TCR beta contained unique molecular identifiers. TCRdb called the PCR reads again in MiXCR, with one record for every CDR3 protein. Of 350,000 to 500,000 distinct CDR3 sequences listed, approximately 42% are singletons. Their antigens remain unidentified. The sequenced sample consisted of blood. These receptors came from a girl between 2 and 10 years old with multiple sclerosis.

The chain combines TRBV28 with TRBJ2-7; no clear D. CDR1 is MDHEN, CDR2 SYDVKM, per germline. CDR3 size: 15 residues. Trimming shortened V by 3 bases and J by 3 bases, and 15 bases separated the two germline ends. The CDR3 bases are TGTGCCAGCAGTTTGCGCGGAAAAGGGTACTACGAGCAGTACTTC. As protein: CASSLRGKGYYEQYF.

This clonotype was picked up a small number of times. The J gene is TRBJ2-7, the V gene TRBV15, with D tentatively TRBD1 (7 bases). The CDR3 has 15 amino acids. The germline V and J ends were trimmed by 0 bases and 4 bases, with 13 bases remaining between them. CDR1 LNHNV and CDR2 YYDKDF come from the germline V gene (reference sequence). The CDR3 spells CATSRDSRGEYEQYF. CDR3 nucleotides: TGTGCCACCAGCAGAGATTCCAGGGGGGAATACGAGCAGTACTTC.

This clonotype was observed a few times. The chain employs TRBV29-1 and TRBJ2-7; 7 bases align to TRBD1. V was pared by 5 bases and J by 3 bases, with 7 bases of the junction left unmatched. The CDR3 length is 13 residues. The germline V gene has CDR1 SQVTM and CDR2 ANQGSEA. CDR3 DNA: TGCAGCGTTTTGACAGGGCCGGGCTACGAGCAGTACTTC. Protein: CSVLTGPGYEQYF.

This clonotype was seen a handful of times. The chain is built from TRBV7-9 and TRBJ1-5, with D tentatively TRBD1 (5 bases). The CDR3 contains 14 residues. Trimming pared 6 bases from V and 4 bases from J, leaving 13 bases between. CDR1 SEHNR and CDR2 FQNEAQ come from the germline V gene (reference sequence). The CDR3 loop is CASRSGSSNQPQHF. The CDR3 region has the DNA TGTGCCAGCAGGTCAGGGTCTTCTAATCAGCCCCAGCATTTT.

This clonotype was seen a single time. The genes are TRBV11-2 and TRBJ1-1; D might be TRBD1 (5 bases). The CDR3 extends over 13 amino acids. V was trimmed by 0 bases and J by 9 bases, leaving 11 bases between them. The germline gives CDR1 SGHAT, CDR2 FQNNGV. The CDR3 protein is CASSLDRASQAFF. The CDR3 DNA follows: TGTGCCAGCAGCTTAGACAGGGCTTCTCAAGCTTTCTTT.

The CDR3 here is CASSSSSSAYEQYF. DNA of the CDR3: TGTGCCAGCAGTTCCAGTTCCTCCGCATACGAGCAGTACTTC. The chain joins TRBV12-3 or TRBV12-4 to TRBJ2-7; D uncertain. CDR3 length: 14 amino acids. The V and J ends lost 4 bases and 4 bases respectively, with 14 bases between them.

This clonotype is a singleton in its sample. The genes are TRBV5-5 and TRBJ1-1; D unresolved. Germline loops: CDR1 SGHKS, CDR2 YYEKEE (reference sequence). This CDR3 spans 14 amino acids. Trimming removed 4 bases from V and 6 bases from J, with 16 bases in between. The CDR3 DNA follows: TGTGCCAGCAGCCCTCAATCAAGTTGGGCTGAAGCTTTCTTT. It translates to CASSPQSSWAEAFF.

This clonotype was detected only once. V is TRBV19 and J is TRBJ2-7; D is unresolved. This CDR3 region has 13 residues. V was trimmed by 11 bases and J by 6 bases, leaving 20 bases between them. Germline values: CDR1 LNHDA, CDR2 SQIVND (reference sequence). The CDR3 loop is CAVIRPLGREQYF. The CDR3, as DNA: TGTGCCGTCATCCGGCCTCTCGGCCGCGAGCAGTACTTC.

This chain connects TRBV5-1 to TRBJ2-7; TRBD1 agrees at 10 bases. This CDR3 has 16 residues. The germline CDR1 and CDR2 sequences are SGHRS and YFSETQ. J was trimmed by 3 bases and V by 1 base; bases with no gene match: 7. The CDR3 sequence is CASSLTGTGDLYEQYF. The CDR3 nucleotides read TGCGCCAGCAGCTTGACTGGGACAGGGGACCTCTACGAGCAGTACTTC.

This clonotype was detected only a few times. The chain has TRBV15 and TRBJ1-6; a weak D match, TRBD1 (6 bases). The germline CDR1 and CDR2 sequences are LNHNV and YYDKDF (reference sequence). CDR3 length: 14 amino acids. V was cut by 9 bases and J by 10 bases, with 19 bases left in between. CDR3 DNA sequence: TGTGCCACGCAGTCCCCGGGGGCTGGATCACCCCTCCACTTT. Amino acids: CATQSPGAGSPLHF.

This sequence joins TRBV29-1 and TRBJ2-7; D possibly corresponds to TRBD2 (5 bases). Trimming removed 0 bases at V and 2 bases at J, with 14 bases between. The CDR3 has 15 amino acids. Germline assignment: CDR1 SQVTM and CDR2 ANQGSEA. CDR3 protein: CSVEDRGKVPYEQYF. In nucleotides, the CDR3 is TGCAGCGTTGAAGACCGGGGTAAGGTCCCCTACGAGCAGTACTTC.

This clonotype has more than one count but fewer than ten. This rearrangement joins TRBV5-1 to TRBJ2-7; TRBD1 agrees at 8 bases. Per the germline V gene, CDR1 is SGHRS and CDR2 is YFSETQ. This CDR3 spans 13 amino acids. With V trimmed by 4 bases and J by 6 bases, 6 bases remained unmatched. The CDR3 sequence is CASSRGQAPEQYF. CDR3 nucleotide sequence: TGCGCCAGCAGCCGGGGACAGGCTCCCGAGCAGTACTTC.

As to this clonotype: At one boundary the junction diverges from the germline segment, which might be a read error. The gene calls are TRBV7-7 and TRBJ1-6; the D is unclear. Germline CDR1 is SSHAT and CDR2 is FNYEAQ (reference sequence). CDR3 length equals 12 residues. CDR3 protein: CASSHDSSPLHF. CDR3 DNA sequence: TGTGCTAGCAGCCACGACTCTTCACCCCTCCACTTT.

This clonotype turned up a few times. The CDR3 DNA reads TGCGCCAGCAGCCTCCATAGAGCCAGGGCTACCGGGGAGCTGTTTTTT. Translated: CASSLHRARATGELFF. V is TRBV5-1 and J is TRBJ2-2; possibly TRBD1 for D (5 bases). The V end lost 4 bases, the J end lost 5 bases, and 18 bases lay between the germline ends. Germline V gene sequence: CDR1 SGHRS, CDR2 YFSETQ. The CDR3 has 16 amino acids.

This clonotype turned up a few times. V usage is TRBV28 and J usage is TRBJ2-3; TRBD2 agrees at 7 bases. Per germline, CDR1 MDHEN and CDR2 SYDVKM. With 2 bases clipped from V and 2 bases from J, the junction kept 16 bases outside the gene matches. The CDR3 extends over 19 amino acids. Written as DNA, the CDR3 is TGTGCCAGCAGTTTAGAGAGGGCCAAGTGGGGACTAATCACAGATACGCAGTATTTT. Amino acids: CASSLERAKWGLITDTQYF. Full variable domain (missing parts from reference TRBV28 and TRBJ2-3): DVKVTQSSRYLVKRTGEKVFLECVQDMDHENMFWYRQDPGLGLRLIYFSYDVKMKEKGDIPEGYSVSREKKERFSLILESASTNQTSMYLCASSLERAKWGLITDTQYFGPGTRLTVL.

This clonotype has a handful of counts. The CDR3 nucleotides are TGTGCCAGCAGTGGGGGAGGACTAGCGGGCCCAGATACGCAGTATTTT. Its translation: CASSGGGLAGPDTQYF. The V and J genes are TRBV2 and TRBJ2-3; 11 bases are shared with TRBD2. J was trimmed by 4 bases and V by 4 bases; bases with no gene match: 7. CDR3 length: 16 amino acids. Germline CDR1 and CDR2: SNHLY and FYNNEI.

This chain joins TRBV5-1 and TRBJ2-2; TRBD1 or TRBD2 may be the D gene (5 bases each). The length of the CDR3 is 14 residues. Germline-derived CDR1 and CDR2 are SGHRS and YFSETQ. The V and J ends lost 4 bases and 4 bases respectively, with 11 bases between them. The CDR3 DNA follows: TGCGCCAGCAGCAGGGGACCCAGCACCGGGGAGCTGTTTTTT. Protein product: CASSRGPSTGELFF.

The chain has TRBV20-1 and TRBJ2-7; weak D call: TRBD1 (6 bases). The V gene's germline CDR1 is DFQATT and CDR2 SNEGSKA (reference sequence). The CDR3 runs to 14 residues. The germline V and J ends were trimmed by 3 bases and 3 bases, with 15 bases remaining between them. CDR3 sequence reads: CSASRQAGYYEQYF. The CDR3 DNA sequence: TGCAGTGCTAGTCGACAGGCTGGGTACTACGAGCAGTACTTC.

This chain links TRBV10-3 with TRBJ1-1, with unresolved D. The germline V gene encodes CDR1 ENHRY and CDR2 SYGVKD. The length of the CDR3 is 16 residues. Between the trimmed V and J ends, which lost 3 bases and 3 bases, there was a span of 17 bases. CDR3 in DNA: TGTGCCATCAGTGAATACGTCGTGCGGAAATACACTGAAGCTTTCTTT. Protein sequence: CAISEYVVRKYTEAFF.

The V gene is TRBV5-1, the J gene TRBJ2-3; D is unclear. Between the trimmed V and J ends, which lost 0 bases and 0 bases, there was a span of 8 bases. Germline V gene lookup returns CDR1 SGHRS and CDR2 YFSETQ. The CDR3 has 15 amino acids. The CDR3 region is CASSLEGMSTDTQYF. CDR3 nucleotide sequence: TGCGCCAGCAGCTTGGAGGGTATGAGCACAGATACGCAGTATTTT.